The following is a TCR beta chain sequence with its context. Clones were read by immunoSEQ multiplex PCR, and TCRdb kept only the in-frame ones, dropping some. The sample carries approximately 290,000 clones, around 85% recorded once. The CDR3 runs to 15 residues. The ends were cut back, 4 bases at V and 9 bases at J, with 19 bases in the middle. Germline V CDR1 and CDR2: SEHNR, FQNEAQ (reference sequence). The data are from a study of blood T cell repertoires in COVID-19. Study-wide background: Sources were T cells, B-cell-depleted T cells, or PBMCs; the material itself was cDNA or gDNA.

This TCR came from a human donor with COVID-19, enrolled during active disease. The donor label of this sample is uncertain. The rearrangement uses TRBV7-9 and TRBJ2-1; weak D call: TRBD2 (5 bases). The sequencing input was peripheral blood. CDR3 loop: CASSSRALGRREQFF. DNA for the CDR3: TGTGCCAGCAGCTCACGCGCCCTAGGGAGACGTGAGCAGTTCTTC.